Listed below are T cell receptor beta chains from one sample, sequenced in a study of blood T cell repertoires in COVID-19. The repertoire was sequenced with immunoSEQ multiplex PCR; TCRdb's copy has only in-frame clones and lacks some. The sample includes about 260,000 clones, approximately 87% seen only once; the top ten take about 1.6%. Sequencing was done on a sample of peripheral blood. Receptors were obtained from a woman aged 40 to 50 who had recovered from COVID-19. The CDR3 runs from the conserved cysteine through the conserved F or W. The D gene is left open where the match is weak. Only part of the rows carry a size: once, few, many, or a class if the clone is expanded.

size	D	V	J	DNA	CDR3
NA	NA	TRBV6-5	TRBJ1-5	TGTGCCAGCACCCGACCTAGTAATGGATATCAGCCCCAGCATTTT	CASTRPSNGYQPQHF
NA	NA	TRBV6-1	TRBJ2-1	TGTGCCAGCAGTGAATCGGCGGTGAGCTCCTACAATGAGCAGTTCTTC	CASSESAVSSYNEQFF
NA	NA	TRBV11-3	TRBJ1-6	TGTGCCAGCAGCTTAGTCTCGGTTTCACCCCTCCACTTT	CASSLVSVSPLHF
NA	TRBD1	TRBV11-2	TRBJ1-2	TGTGCCAGCAGCCAATTTCGGGACAGCCTGGGATATGGCTACACCTTC	CASSQFRDSLGYGYTF
NA	NA	TRBV11-2	TRBJ2-3	TGTGCCAGCAGCCCGAAGTTCAGGGGAGAATCAGCAGATACGCAGTATTTT	CASSPKFRGESADTQYF
NA	TRBD2	TRBV6-6	TRBJ2-2	TGTGCCAGCACATTATTAGCGGGGTGGGGAGCCGGGGAGCTGTTTTTT	CASTLLAGWGAGELFF
NA	NA	TRBV7-9	TRBJ1-2	TGTGCCAGCAGCCCTAACCCCTTGACTCGTCCCTATGGCTACACCTTC	CASSPNPLTRPYGYTF
once	NA	TRBV5-1	TRBJ1-2	TGCGCCAGCAGCCTGGGGGGAGAGGATGGCTACACCTTC	CASSLGGEDGYTF
NA	NA	TRBV9	TRBJ1-1	TGTGCCAGCAGCCAGATCGGACAGTCCCAACATGACTTT	CASSQIGQSQHDF
NA	NA	TRBV5-1	TRBJ2-5	TGCGCAAGCAGCTTGGGATCCGGGGTTCAAGAGACCCAGTACTTC	CASSLGSGVQETQYF
NA	NA	TRBV20-1	TRBJ2-3	TGCAGTGCTAGTAGCGGCCCTAGCACAGATACGCAGTATTTT	CSASSGPSTDTQYF
NA	NA	TRBV19	TRBJ2-3	TGTGCCAGTAGTAGAACTTTTAGCACAGATACGCAGTATTTT	CASSRTFSTDTQYF
NA	TRBD1	TRBV5-5	TRBJ2-4	TGTGCCAGCAGCTTGGACAGGGGTGCCAAAAACATTCAGTACTTC	CASSLDRGAKNIQYF
few	NA	TRBV2	TRBJ2-1	TGTGCCAGCACGGGAACAGGGGGGGATGAGCAGTTCTTC	CASTGTGGDEQFF
once	NA	TRBV7-8	TRBJ1-1	TGTGCCAGCAGCTTAGCGTGGCGGGGCGACGGCACTGAAGCTTTCTTT	CASSLAWRGDGTEAFF
NA	NA	TRBV14	TRBJ1-6	TGTGCCAGCAGCCAAGATAAGCGTCCAGGGTGGAATTCACCCCTCCACTTT	CASSQDKRPGWNSPLHF
NA	NA	TRBV5-4	TRBJ2-3	TGTGCCAGCAGCTTAGTCAGTAGCACAGATACGCAGTATTTT	CASSLVSSTDTQYF
NA	NA	TRBV27	TRBJ2-1	TGTGCCAGCAGTTTATCTGGTGGGGGCCCGTACAATGAGCAGTTCTTC	CASSLSGGGPYNEQFF
NA	NA	TRBV21-1	TRBJ2-7	TGTGCCAGCAGCACCCGACAGCGCTCCTACGAGCAGTACTTC	CASSTRQRSYEQYF
NA	NA	TRBV13	TRBJ2-3	TGTGCCAGCAGCTTAGTTGGAGGGCTTGGCACAGATACGCAGTATTTT	CASSLVGGLGTDTQYF
NA	TRBD1	TRBV10-1	TRBJ1-1	TGCGCCAGCAGCGACGGGACAGCGAACACTGAAGCTTTCTTT	CASSDGTANTEAFF
NA	TRBD1	TRBV5-1	TRBJ2-2	TGCGCCAGCAGCCCCGGGACAGGCAACACCGGGGAGCTGTTTTTT	CASSPGTGNTGELFF
NA	TRBD1	TRBV7-9	TRBJ1-1	TGTGCCAGCAGCTCTGGACAGGGGGCATCTTCGGTCACTGAAGCTTTCTTT	CASSSGQGASSVTEAFF
many	NA	TRBV2	TRBJ2-2	TGTGCCAGCAACCCGGGACAGAACACCGGGGAGCTGTTTTTT	CASNPGQNTGELFF
NA	TRBD2	TRBV10-3	TRBJ2-1	TGTGCCATCAGTGTCGGCGGGGGTAAAGGTTTGGAGCAGTTCTTC	CAISVGGGKGLEQFF
NA	NA	TRBV5-1	TRBJ1-6	TGCGCCAGCATGGGGGCGAGTAATTCACCCCTCCACTTT	CASMGASNSPLHF
NA	TRBD2	TRBV11-2	TRBJ2-1	TGTGCCAGCACCCCGGGTGGCGGGGGGACACGGAATGAGCAGTTCTTC	CASTPGGGGTRNEQFF
NA	NA	TRBV4-3	TRBJ2-7	TGCGCCAGCAGCCAAGGGCTGGGCCCACAGTACTTC	CASSQGLGPQYF
NA	TRBD1	TRBV7-2	TRBJ1-1	TGTGCCAGCAGCTTAGCGAGACAGGGGGACACTGAAGCTTTCTTT	CASSLARQGDTEAFF
NA	NA	TRBV6-6	TRBJ1-1	TGTGCCAGCAGTTACGGTTTCGGGTATTATGGCACTGAAGCTTTCTTT	CASSYGFGYYGTEAFF
NA	TRBD2	TRBV5-1	TRBJ2-1	TGCGCCAGCAGCTTGTGGGTAGCGGGGGGCAACAATGAGCAGTTCTTC	CASSLWVAGGNNEQFF
NA	NA	TRBV4-1	TRBJ1-1	TGCGCCAGCAGCCAGGGTCAGGGAAACACTGAAGCTTTCTTT	CASSQGQGNTEAFF
NA	TRBD1	TRBV19	TRBJ2-7	TGTGCCAGTAGTATAGGACAGGGGACCTACGAGCAGTACTTC	CASSIGQGTYEQYF
NA	TRBD1	TRBV30	TRBJ1-1	TGTGCCTGGAGTGGGGGGACAGGGAGATCTGTAGCTTTCTTT	CAWSGGTGRSVAFF
few	NA	TRBV6-5	TRBJ1-4	TGTGCCAGCAGTCGAATCAGGGAAACTAATGAAAAACTGTTTTTT	CASSRIRETNEKLFF
NA	TRBD2	TRBV27	TRBJ2-1	TGTGCCAGCAGTTTGAGGACTAGCTCCTACAATGAGCAGTTCTTC	CASSLRTSSYNEQFF
NA	TRBD1	TRBV9	TRBJ1-6	TGTGCCAGCAGCCCCGGGACAGGGGGCTTCTGGTCACCCCTCCACTTT	CASSPGTGGFWSPLHF
few	NA	TRBV7-2	TRBJ1-2	TGTGCCAGCAGCTTAGGGGGCGCATATGGCTACACCTTC	CASSLGGAYGYTF
NA	NA	TRBV11-2	TRBJ2-5	TGTGCCAGCAGCTTAGAATTTGCCGCGGGGACCCAGTACTTC	CASSLEFAAGTQYF
NA	NA	TRBV20-1	TRBJ1-2	TGCAGTGCTAGTCGGCAGGGGAAAGAGTACACCTTC	CSASRQGKEYTF
NA	TRBD2	TRBV29-1	TRBJ2-3	TGCAGCGTTGACCGACTAGCGGGGGACATTCTAACCACAGATACGCAGTATTTT	CSVDRLAGDILTTDTQYF
NA	TRBD1	TRBV7-2	TRBJ2-1	TGTGCCAGCAGCCAAAACTTGGGGACAGGTACGGCTGAGCAGTTCTTC	CASSQNLGTGTAEQFF
NA	NA	TRBV12-3/TRBV12-4	TRBJ1-2	TGTGCCAGCAGCCTTTTGAGAGACAGGGGCTACACCTTC	CASSLLRDRGYTF
NA	NA	TRBV7-9	TRBJ1-6	TGTGCCAGCAGCTTAGAGCTCTACTATAATTCACCCCTCCACTTT	CASSLELYYNSPLHF
NA	TRBD1	TRBV11-3	TRBJ2-7	TGTGCCAGCAGCCTTGACAGGGCGTCCGAGCAGTACTTC	CASSLDRASEQYF
NA	TRBD1	TRBV5-6	TRBJ1-5	TGTGCCAGCAGCCTATATGACAGGGATAGCAATCAGCCCCAGCATTTT	CASSLYDRDSNQPQHF
NA	NA	TRBV7-9	TRBJ2-6	TGTGCCAGCAGCTTAGTTCGGGTGGCTGGGGCCAACGTCCTGACTTTC	CASSLVRVAGANVLTF
NA	NA	TRBV11-2	TRBJ2-7	TGTGCCAGCAGCTTCATAGAACTCTACGAGCAGTACTTC	CASSFIELYEQYF
NA	TRBD1	TRBV2	TRBJ2-5	TGTGCCAGCAGTGAACCTAGGACAGGGAATACCCAGTACTTC	CASSEPRTGNTQYF
NA	TRBD1	TRBV6-5	TRBJ1-2	TGTGCCAGCAGTTGGACCGGGACAGACTATGGCTACACCTTC	CASSWTGTDYGYTF
NA	TRBD2	TRBV6-4	TRBJ2-1	TGTGCCAGCAGTGCCGCGCCCCAGCGGGGGGGCTTCAATGAGCAGTTCTTC	CASSAAPQRGGFNEQFF
NA	NA	TRBV6-6	TRBJ1-1	TGTGCCAGCAGTTCTCCGGGACACTTGAACACTGAAGCTTTCTTT	CASSSPGHLNTEAFF
NA	NA	TRBV30	TRBJ2-3	TGTGCCTGGAGTGTAGGTGCGGGTCATACGCAGTATTTT	CAWSVGAGHTQYF